This T cell receptor beta chain was profiled in a study of blood T cells in healthy people across ages. Then a second PCR, running roughly 6 to 12 cycles, was carried out with a sample-barcoded 5' primer and a J-beta primer mix. TCRdb called the 5' RACE reads again in MiXCR, with one record for every CDR3 protein. The data contain a few hundred thousand distinct CDR3 sequences, roughly 26% of them singletons. The CDR3 is 14 residues long. CDR1 is SGHRS and CDR2 is YFSETQ in the germline V gene. Germline trimming cut 7 bases from V and 3 bases from J; bases unmatched to any gene: 10. This clonotype occurred a few times.

The specimen was blood. This sequence joins TRBV5-1 and TRBJ2-7; 7 bases are shared with TRBD2. The TCR comes from a woman aged 65 to 85 in good health. The CDR3 region has the DNA TGCGCCAGCCGCCCGCGGGAGTTGGTCTACGAGCAGTACTTC. Protein product: CASRPRELVYEQYF. Based on the CDR3 plus reference TRBV5-1 and TRBJ2-7, the full variable domain is KAGVTQTPRYLIKTRGQQVTLSCSPISGHRSVSWYQQTPGQGLQFLFEYFSETQRNKGNFPGRFSGRQFSNSRSEMNVSTLELGDSALYLCASRPRELVYEQYFGPGTRLTVT.